The entry below gives a single TCR beta chain sequence along with its context. Its antigen is currently unknown. The record originates from a study of T cell responses to AZD1222 COVID-19 vaccine. Study-level points and caveats: Most donors were white British, females outnumbered males, and clonal diversity was possibly underestimated. Of spike-specific TCRs, nearly half reportedly target regions left unmutated in variants. No repertoire was sampled before or during the peak T cell response, only after it.

Only in-frame clones appear in the TCRdb table, and some are missing; sequencing was by immunoSEQ multiplex PCR. The profile shows around 70,000 clones, 70% to 80% of them singletons. Germline CDR1 and CDR2: LNHDA and SQIVND (reference sequence). The CDR3 is 16 residues long. Losses at the gene ends were 8 bases for V and 2 bases for J; bases not matched to a gene: 14. V usage is TRBV19 and J usage is TRBJ1-2, with 7 bases aligning to TRBD1. The sequence derives from an adult in good health. The sequencing here drew on peripheral blood, taken on day 0 of MenACWY control vaccination. The CDR3 nucleotides read TGTGCCAGTGGAGGGAGCCCGGGACAGCCCAACTATGGCTACACCTTC. This translates into CASGGSPGQPNYGYTF.